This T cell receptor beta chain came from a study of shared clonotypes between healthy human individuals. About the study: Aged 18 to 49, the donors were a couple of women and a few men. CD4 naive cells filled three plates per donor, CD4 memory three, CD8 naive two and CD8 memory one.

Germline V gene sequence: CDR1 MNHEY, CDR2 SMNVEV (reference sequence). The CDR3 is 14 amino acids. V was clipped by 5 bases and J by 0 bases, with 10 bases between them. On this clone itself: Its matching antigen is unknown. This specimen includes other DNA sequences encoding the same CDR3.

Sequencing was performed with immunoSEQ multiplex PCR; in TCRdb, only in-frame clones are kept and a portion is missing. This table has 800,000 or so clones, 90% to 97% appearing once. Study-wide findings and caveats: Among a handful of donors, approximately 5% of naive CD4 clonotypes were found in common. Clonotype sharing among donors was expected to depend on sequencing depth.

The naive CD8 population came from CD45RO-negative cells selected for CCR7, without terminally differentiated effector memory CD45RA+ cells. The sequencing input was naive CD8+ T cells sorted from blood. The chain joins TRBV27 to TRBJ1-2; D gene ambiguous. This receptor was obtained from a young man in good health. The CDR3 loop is CASSLGRTNYGYTF. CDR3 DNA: TGTGCCAGCAGTCTTGGACGGACTAACTATGGCTACACCTTC.